This T cell receptor beta chain was observed in a study of blood T cell repertoires in COVID-19. Study-wide context: The origin of the acute and convalescent COVID-19 samples was the United States, Italy and Spain.

Per the authors' pipeline: Reference gene primer amplification gave estimated nucleated cell counts. Repertoires were generated with immunoSEQ multiplex PCR, while TCRdb's copy carries only in-frame clones and drops some. V and J calls plus clone size are reproduced from that table; the DNA served to infer D and trimming. The table includes 100,000 or so clones, roughly 92% detected once. Trimming removed 4 bases at V and 1 base at J, with 10 bases between. Germline assignment: CDR1 MNHEY and CDR2 SMNVEV (reference sequence). CDR3 length: 14 residues. Patients in Seattle were enrolled during active infection, then followed longitudinally.

The clonotype comes from a woman aged 45 to 65 with COVID-19, enrolled during active disease. Sequences were obtained from peripheral blood. V is TRBV27 and J is TRBJ1-1, with D tentatively TRBD1 (6 bases). Here the CDR3 DNA reads TGTGCCAGCAGTTACAGGGCCGGGAACACTGAAGCTTTCTTT. It specifies CASSYRAGNTEAFF.